The clone carrying this T cell receptor (beta chain) was seen a single time. Its antigen is still unknown. The data derive from a study of blood T cells in healthy people across ages. Background on the study: Capture by template switching was about one barcoded beta molecule per two T cells.

Through a sample-barcoded 5' primer and a J-beta primer mix, a second PCR was run for roughly 6 to 12 cycles. Each sample provided no less than 2.5 million CDR3-containing paired-end reads. TCRdb independently ran MiXCR on the 5' RACE reads; one entry per CDR3 protein. The sample holds some 710,000 distinct CDR3 sequences, about 20% seen once. Broader study findings: Using unsorted PBMCs precluded a conclusive naive versus antigen-experienced comparison.

Each donor supplied approximately 10 milliliters of peripheral blood. This CDR3 has 16 residues. V lost 7 bases, J lost 1 base, and 17 bases lay in between. The receptor comes from a man in his sixties or seventies in good health. The sample taken for sequencing was blood. The chain joins TRBV12-3 or TRBV12-4 to TRBJ2-1; D unresolved. CDR3 loop: CASNPRRSLSYNEQFF. Written as DNA, the CDR3 is TGTGCCAGCAACCCTCGCAGAAGCTTGTCCTACAATGAGCAGTTCTTC.